This record covers a single T cell receptor (beta chain). Deletions cut 2 bases from V and 3 bases from J, with 13 bases between. CDR1 is MDHEN and CDR2 is SYDVKM in the germline V gene. The CDR3 totals 16 residues. These data originate in a study of T cell responses to AZD1222 COVID-19 vaccine. Second-dose timings of about 4 or about 12 weeks were pooled. Data came from immunoSEQ multiplex PCR; TCRdb stores just in-frame clones and leaves some out. The data hold around 87,000 clones, with 75% to 90% observed a single time. V and J are TRBV28 and TRBJ1-4; D unclear. The sequenced sample was peripheral blood, obtained 28 days after the second AZD1222 dose. The TCR originated in an adult who received the AZD1222 COVID-19 vaccine. The CDR3 bases are TGTGCCAGCAGTTTACAAACCGGCCGCCCTAATGAAAAACTGTTTTTT. The encoded protein is CASSLQTGRPNEKLFF.